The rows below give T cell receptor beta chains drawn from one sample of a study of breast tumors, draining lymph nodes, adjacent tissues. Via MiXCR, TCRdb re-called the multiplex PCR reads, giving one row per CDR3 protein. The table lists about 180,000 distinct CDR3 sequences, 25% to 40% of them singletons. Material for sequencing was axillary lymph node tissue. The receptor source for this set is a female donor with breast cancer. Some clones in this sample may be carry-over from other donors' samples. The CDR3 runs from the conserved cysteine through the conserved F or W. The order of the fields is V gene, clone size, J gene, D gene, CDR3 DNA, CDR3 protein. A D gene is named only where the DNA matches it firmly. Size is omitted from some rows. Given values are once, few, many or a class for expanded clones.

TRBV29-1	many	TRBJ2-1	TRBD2	TGCAGCGTAGGGACCGGGACTAGCGGGAGAAGTGAGCAGTTCTTC	CSVGTGTSGRSEQFF
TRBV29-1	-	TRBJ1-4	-	TGCAGCGTTGTAACGGGAGCGGGATGGGAAAAACTGTTTTTT	CSVVTGAGWEKLFF
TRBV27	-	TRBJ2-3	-	TGTGCCAGCAGTTCTTTTGCCCTACCTAGCACAGATACGCAGTATTTT	CASSSFALPSTDTQYF
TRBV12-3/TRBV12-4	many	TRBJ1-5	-	TGTGCCAGCAGTTTAGGGGGGGCGAATCAGCCCCAGCATTTT	CASSLGGANQPQHF
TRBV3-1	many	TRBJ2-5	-	TGTGCCAGCAGCCAAGATCCCAAAGAGACCCAGTACTTC	CASSQDPKETQYF
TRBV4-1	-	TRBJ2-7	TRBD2	TGCGCCAGCAGCCAAGGCAGCGGGAGTATTTTCTACGAGCAGTACTTC	CASSQGSGSIFYEQYF
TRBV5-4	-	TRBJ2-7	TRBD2	TGTGCCAGCAGCCGGGGGTTTGGGGCGGGGGTCCTCTACGAGCAGTACTTC	CASSRGFGAGVLYEQYF
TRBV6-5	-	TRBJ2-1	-	TGTGCCAGCAGTTACTCGGGCAGCCACAATGAGCAGTTCTTC	CASSYSGSHNEQFF
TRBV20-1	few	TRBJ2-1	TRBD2	TGCAGTGCTAGAGAGCTACTAGCGGTGGCAAACAATGAGCAGTTCTTC	CSARELLAVANNEQFF
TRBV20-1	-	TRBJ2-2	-	TGCAGTGCTAGAGATGGTTTCGGGGAGCTGTTTTTT	CSARDGFGELFF
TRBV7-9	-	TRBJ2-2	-	TGTGCCAGCAGCCAGGGTCCCCAGGGCTGTGCGAACACCGGGGAGCTGTTTTTT	CASSQGPQGCANTGELFF
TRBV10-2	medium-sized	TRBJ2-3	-	TGCGCCAGCAGTGATCCATCGACGCAGTATTTT	CASSDPSTQYF
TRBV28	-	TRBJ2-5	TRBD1	TGTGCCAGCAGTTCGGACAGGGGGGAGGAGACCCAGTACTTC	CASSSDRGEETQYF
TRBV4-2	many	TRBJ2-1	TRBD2	TGTGCCAGCAGCCAACAACCGGGACTAGCGGCTTTGGGGGAGCAGTTCTTC	CASSQQPGLAALGEQFF
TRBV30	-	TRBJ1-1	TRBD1	TGTGCCTGGAAGACAGGGGGCATTGAAGCTTTCTTT	CAWKTGGIEAFF
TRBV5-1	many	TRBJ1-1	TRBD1	TGCGCCAGCAGCTTGGGACAGGGGGCGAACACTGAAGCTTTCTTT	CASSLGQGANTEAFF
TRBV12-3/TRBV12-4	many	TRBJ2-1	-	TGTGCCAGCAGTCACGGGGGAGCGTACAATGAGCAGTTCTTC	CASSHGGAYNEQFF
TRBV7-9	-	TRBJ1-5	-	TGTGCCAGCAGCTTAGTAGGGGCATACAATCAGCCCCAGCATTTT	CASSLVGAYNQPQHF
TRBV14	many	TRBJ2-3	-	TGTGCCAGCAGCCCCGGTCGCGATAGTGGGTCCCGTTTGAGAGATACGCAGTATTTT	CASSPGRDSGSRLRDTQYF
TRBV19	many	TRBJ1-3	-	TGTGCCAGTAGTATCAATTTCTCTGGAAACACCATATATTTT	CASSINFSGNTIYF
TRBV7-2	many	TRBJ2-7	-	TGTGCCAGCAGCTTAGATACTATCTCCTACGAGCAGTACTTC	CASSLDTISYEQYF
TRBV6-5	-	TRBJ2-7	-	TGTGCCAGCAGTAGCCCAATGGGGGACTTTAAAGGCGAGCAGTACTTC	CASSSPMGDFKGEQYF
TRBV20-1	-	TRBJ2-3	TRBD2	TGCAGTGCTAAAACTAGCGGGAAGAGCTCCTACAATGAGCAGTATTTT	CSAKTSGKSSYNEQYF
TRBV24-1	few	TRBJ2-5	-	TGTGCCACCAGTACCAGGGCCGGTTGGGAAGAGACCCAGTACTTC	CATSTRAGWEETQYF
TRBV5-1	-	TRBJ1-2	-	TGCGCCAGCAGCTTAACAGCGTCTAACTACGGCTACGCCTTC	CASSLTASNYGYAF
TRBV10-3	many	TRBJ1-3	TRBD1	TGTGCCATCAGCTCGACAGGGGGCAACACCATATATTTT	CAISSTGGNTIYF
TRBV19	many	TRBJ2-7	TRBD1	TGTGCCAGTAGTAATTGGACAGGCCGAAGCGCAGACGAGCAGTACTTC	CASSNWTGRSADEQYF
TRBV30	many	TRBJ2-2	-	TGTGCCTGGAGTTTTGTAGGGGACGGGGAGCTGTTTTTT	CAWSFVGDGELFF
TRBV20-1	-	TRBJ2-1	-	TGCAGTGCTAGAGGTCTAGACAGTACTTACAATGAGCAGTTCTTC	CSARGLDSTYNEQFF
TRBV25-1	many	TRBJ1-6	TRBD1	TGTGCCAGCGGGGAGGACAGGAGCTCCTATAATTCACCCCTCCACTTT	CASGEDRSSYNSPLHF
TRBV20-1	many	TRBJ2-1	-	TGCAGTGCTCCTGGTTCGTTGTCGGCCCATCGAGGTAATGAGCAGTTCTTC	CSAPGSLSAHRGNEQFF
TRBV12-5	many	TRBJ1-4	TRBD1	TGTGCTAGTGGCCATGGGACAGCTAATGAAAAACTGTTTTTT	CASGHGTANEKLFF
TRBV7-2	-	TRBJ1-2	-	TGTGCCAGCAGCAAAGCGCGGGGGCTGAGCTATGGCTACACCTTC	CASSKARGLSYGYTF
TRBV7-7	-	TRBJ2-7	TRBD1	TGTGCTAGCAGCCCCGGGACAGGGACAGAAAACTACGAGCAGTACTTC	CASSPGTGTENYEQYF
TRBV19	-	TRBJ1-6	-	TGTGCCAGTAGATCAGCCAATTCACCCCTCCACTTT	CASRSANSPLHF
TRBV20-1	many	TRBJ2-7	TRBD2	TGCAGTGCTTCCGGGACTAGCGGGAGGGCCGAGCAGTACTTC	CSASGTSGRAEQYF
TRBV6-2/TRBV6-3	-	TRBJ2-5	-	TGTGCCAGCAGTTACGGGTGGGGGGTCCCTCAAGAGACCCAGTACTTC	CASSYGWGVPQETQYF
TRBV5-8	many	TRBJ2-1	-	TGTGCCAGCAGCTTGGGCACAGATCCCTCCTACAATGAGCAGTTCTTC	CASSLGTDPSYNEQFF
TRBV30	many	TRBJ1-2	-	TGTGCCTGGAGTAGACGAGACCCGAATGGCTACACCTTC	CAWSRRDPNGYTF
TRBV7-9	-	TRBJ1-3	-	TGTGCCAGCAGCTTAGCGGGGGGGCCGAGCTCTGGAAACCCCATATGTTTT	CASSLAGGPSSGNPICF
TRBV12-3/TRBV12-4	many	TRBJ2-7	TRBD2	TGTGCCAGCAGACCGGGACTAGCGGGAGTTGGGGAGCAGTACTTC	CASRPGLAGVGEQYF
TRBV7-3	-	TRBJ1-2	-	TGTGCCAGCGGCGGCCGGTCGGCGAAGAGGGGTGGCTACCCCTTC	CASGGRSAKRGGYPF
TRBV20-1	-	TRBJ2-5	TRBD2	TGCAGTGCTATTAGCGGGGGGCGGACGGGCCAAGAGACCCAGTACTTC	CSAISGGRTGQETQYF
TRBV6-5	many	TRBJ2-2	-	TGTGCCAGCAGTTATAGGGTTTTGGGAGCCGGGGAGCTGTTTTTT	CASSYRVLGAGELFF
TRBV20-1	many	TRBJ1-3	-	TGCAGTGCTAGTGTTCCCCAGTCTGGAAACACCATATATTTT	CSASVPQSGNTIYF
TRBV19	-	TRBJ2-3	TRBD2	TGTGCCAGCAGCAGACGACTAGCTGTGAGCACAGATACGCAGTATTTT	CASSRRLAVSTDTQYF
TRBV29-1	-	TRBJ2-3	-	TGCAGCGTAATTCTTGGGGGTAAGACAGATACGCAGTATTTT	CSVILGGKTDTQYF
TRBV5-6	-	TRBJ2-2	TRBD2	TGTGCCAGCAGTCGGGGGGGCCCCGGGGAGCTGTTTTTT	CASSRGGPGELFF
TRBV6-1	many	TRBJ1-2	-	TGTGCCAGCAGTGAGTTGTACGGGCCCTATGGCTACACCTTC	CASSELYGPYGYTF
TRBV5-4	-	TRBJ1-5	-	-	CASSLESAVSVRAVLRAGHQHF
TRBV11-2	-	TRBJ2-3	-	TGTGCCAGCAGCTTATGGGAAGGGGCTGATACGCAGTACTTT	CASSLWEGADTQYF
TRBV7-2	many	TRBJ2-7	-	TGTGCCAGCAGCTTATTGGCTCTATACGAGCAGTACTTC	CASSLLALYEQYF
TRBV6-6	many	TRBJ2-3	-	TGTGCCAGCAGTTTATCTAGCGGAGGGGGGGTAGATACGCAGTATTTT	CASSLSSGGGVDTQYF
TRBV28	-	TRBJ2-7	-	TGTGCCAGCAGTTTAGGATCGGCGGGACCGAACTACGCGCAGTACTTC	CASSLGSAGPNYAQYF
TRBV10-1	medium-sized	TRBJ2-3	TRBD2	TGCGCCAGCAGTCTAGCGGGGAAAGATACGCAGTATTTT	CASSLAGKDTQYF
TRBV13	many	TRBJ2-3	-	TGTGCCAGCAGCTTAGGAGGGTATGCAGATACGCAGTATTTT	CASSLGGYADTQYF
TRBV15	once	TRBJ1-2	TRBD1	TGTGCCACCAGCAGAGCAGGGGGCCGGTATGGCTACACCTTC	CATSRAGGRYGYTF
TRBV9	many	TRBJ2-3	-	TGTGCCAGCAGCGTAGAGGGCGATCTTGATACGCAGTATTTT	CASSVEGDLDTQYF
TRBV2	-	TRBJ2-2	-	TGTGCCAGCAGTCGCGGACAGTACTCTGGAAACACCGGGGAGCTGTTTTTT	CASSRGQYSGNTGELFF
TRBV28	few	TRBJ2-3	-	TGTGCCAGCAGTTTAGACGGAGATACGCAGTATTTT	CASSLDGDTQYF